This TCR beta chain was identified in a study of cytomegalovirus exposure and HLA in healthy donors listed by TCRdb under 2017. Notes on the research overall: An earlier analysis of 587 of the donors reported about 250 Gb of sequence data and approximately 110 million unique TCR beta sequences from some 180 million T cells. To predict cytomegalovirus infection status, the study combined high-throughput TCR immunosequencing, statistical association of individual TCRs with disease status, and machine learning. HLA typing covered class I and class II loci at four-digit resolution. On average, roughly 250,000 unique TCR beta nucleotide sequences were sequenced per donor among 350 to 400 genotyped donors of the cohort, with about 17% of those sequences being non-productive. The later analysis used no new phenotypic data to find candidate immune exposures, relying instead on TCR beta sequences and their occurrence across donors. In a later genetic analysis, genome-wide SNP genotypes for about 65% of the roughly 670 donors were used, and that subset was treated as a discovery cohort. Of the 350 to 450 genotyped donors, roughly 85% fell in the genetic ancestry cluster associated with self-reported Caucasian donors. The study aimed to test whether cataloging public T cell receptors could reveal signatures of past pathogen exposure. Because of strong linkage in the cohort, roughly 5 DR-DQ haplotypes were treated as single units for association and clustering. The study used immunosequencing to profile the T cell repertoires of approximately 690 subjects and linked those repertoires to cytomegalovirus serostatus. An early release covering just under 650 HLA-typed donors comprised approximately 290 gigabases of sequencing data and tens of millions of unique TCR sequences. All discovery cohort repertoires had been generated on a single sequencing platform. The number of typed donors differed by locus: about 620-640 for A, B, C, DRB1 and DQB1; some 540 for DQA1; 606 for DPA1; and roughly 490 for DPB1. Donor age, sex, ethnicity and CMV serostatus were compiled alongside the repertoire data. To study patterns of TCR occurrence, a later analysis re-analyzed previously published TCR beta repertoires from 500 to 850 donors and added high-resolution HLA genotyping. An earlier analysis of some 500 of the donors applied high-throughput TCR beta sequencing to assess whether each TCR beta V gene segment acted as functional or pseudogenic. Along with the approximately 600-subject first cohort, a separate validation cohort of 120 different subjects was used.

Library method: the immunoSEQ multiplex PCR assay. For the multiplex PCR, a mixture combining 60 forward primers for TCR Vbeta segments and 13 reverse primers for TCR Jbeta segments was used. A multiplex PCR assay on genomic DNA amplified the CDR3 region of rearranged TCR beta genes. The amplified TCR beta libraries were sequenced on the Illumina HiSeq System as 87-base-pair reads. The source study handled its data this way. In a later analysis, about 80 million unique TCR beta chains were counted across the 650 to 700 repertoires, and roughly 11 million of these chains were shared by at least two donors. Raw reads were error-corrected and collapsed into unique sequences by a nearest-neighbor algorithm in which closely related sequences were merged to remove PCR and sequencing errors. Alignment of CDR3 sequences to IMGT reference sequences was used to assign V, D and J gene segments. For a sequence to be retained, a match of at least six nucleotides was required to both a V gene segment and a J gene segment. Rearrangements were called productive when the CDR3 lacked stop codons and stayed in frame with V and J; all others were non-productive. Following IMGT convention, CDR3 was defined as the stretch from the second conserved V-encoded cysteine to the conserved J-encoded phenylalanine. The earlier analysis of about 590 of the donors excluded sequences that lacked an unambiguous match to a single V gene segment. In an earlier analysis of some 590 of the donors, V segments were called functional above 56.7% productive rearrangements and were called segregating when the between-donor standard deviation exceeded 5%. A statistical classification framework was built to diagnose cytomegalovirus status from the catalog of TCR beta chain sequences. V and J gene assignment, in a later analysis, came from comparing TCR nucleotide sequences with IMGT/GENE-DB human TR gene sequences. In a later analysis, CDR3 sequences and most-parsimonious VDJ recombination scenarios were assigned using the TCRdist pipeline. In a later analysis, each TCR beta chain was defined by its CDR3 amino acid sequence together with its V-gene family, and reads lacking a unique V-gene family were excluded. A later analysis removed 592 highly shared, low-generation-probability nucleotide sequences to deal with suspected cross-contamination and a sequencing artifact. In a later analysis, a clonal expansion index for each public chain was calculated from normalized within-repertoire ranks of inferred template counts. A later analysis computed generation probabilities with a VDJ recombination model fitted to out-of-frame rearrangements, and checked the results against IGoR. Hypergeometric tests were used in a later analysis to score TCR-TCR, TCR-HLA and TCR-CMV co-occurrence, with a repertoire-size bias correction applied to the TCR pairs. In a later analysis, false discovery rates were estimated by permuting HLA or CMV assignments 20 times. A later analysis grouped co-occurring TCRs with DBSCAN, adding TCRdist sequence similarity when clustering within HLA-allele-positive subsets. For co-occurrence clustering, repertoires with fewer than 30,000 or more than 120,000 public chains were excluded, along with five repertoires with anomalous nucleotide sharing. Entries here come from immuneACCESS through TCRdb and include only in-frame sequences with V and J called. Some clones fail to appear in such tables; in the studies checked, an unresolved V gene covers under half of the shortfall, and the cause of the remainder is unknown. For V, J and clone size, that table is used; D and trimming come from the DNA. This sample gives 150,000 to 250,000 clones in total; around 80% of them show up just once. 1.5% to 2% of the sample is taken by the ten largest.

The cohort consisted of more than 650 healthy bone marrow donors. At the time of sampling, all cohort members were nominally healthy, though unrecorded immune exposures were likely present. The donor was CMV seronegative and was included in the group of about 400 seronegative cohort members. Every donor gave a peripheral blood sample, and the peripheral blood mononuclear cells from that sample were used for TCR beta sequencing. The Qiagen DNeasy Blood Extraction Kit was used to extract genomic DNA from the blood cell samples. General study outcomes and caveats: According to a later analysis, TCR association rates differed among HLA loci, with DRB1 alleles showing the most associated TCRs and HLA-C alleles showing the fewest. A further reported finding was that TCR beta sequences accurately predicted the HLA-A and HLA-B alleles for most subjects in the first cohort. The authors suggested that the approach could potentially be generalized to other disease states and immunological phenotypes. The study listed 150 to 200 TCR beta chains as associated with cytomegalovirus. An earlier analysis of 450 to 750 of the donors showed that most TCR beta V segments appeared in productive rearrangements either about 87% or about 30% of the time, which broadly matched IMGT annotations. For the cohort, immune exposure information was limited to CMV serostatus. According to a later analysis, most CMV-associated TCR beta chains appeared to be HLA-restricted, and the HLA associations seemed to be driven largely by CMV exposure. In a later genetic analysis, fewer N-insertions in productive TCRs were reported among donors in an Asian-associated ancestry cluster than the approximately 630-donor mean. A cluster of highly shared sequence variants was judged likely to represent a technical artifact of the sequencing pipeline. In vitro tests confirmed that three of the cytomegalovirus-associated TCR beta chains recognize cytomegalovirus antigens. Because the 87-base-pair reads could not distinguish some IMGT-functional V segments, including TRBV6-2 and TRBV6-3, those segments were excluded. Roughly uniform sequencing depth across donors was assumed in presence/absence analyses, although this assumption may not hold. While some public TCRs were present in many individuals, most TCR sequences turned up only very rarely across donors. Cytomegalovirus status was reported to be diagnosed by the classifier with high specificity and sensitivity in both the original and validation cohorts. Because counts were too low, about 18 rarely observed V segments, including chromosome 9 orphons, were excluded from the earlier analysis of some 590 of the donors. Compared with equally common non-associated chains, HLA-associated TCR beta chains in a later analysis were more clonally expanded and had lower generation probabilities. According to a later analysis, parvovirus B19, influenza, CMV and Epstein-Barr virus appeared linked to several top co-occurrence clusters. Because HLA typing was missing for some donors at each locus, association tests included only the typed subset. At a false discovery rate of 0.05, a later analysis linked about 16,000 TCR beta sequences to specific HLA alleles. In this cohort, only TCR beta chains were sequenced, and detectable features were limited by the absence of alpha or paired-chain data. When HLA alleles, especially DR and DQ, strongly co-occurred, attributing TCR associations to individual alleles was difficult. Correlated functional status among segregating V segments might be attributable to linkage disequilibrium, but an unknown experimental factor could not be ruled out. V-gene and J-gene trimming of TCR beta chains was associated with a missense DCLRE1C variant in a later genetic analysis, and the association was replicated in an independent cohort.

V is pared back by 7 bases and J by 1 base, with 11 bases lying between the germline termini. There are 15 amino acids in the CDR3, from cysteine to phenylalanine inclusive. Only CDR3 DNA remains: 45 bases, in frame from the first base. Via the germline V gene (reference sequence), CDR1 is SEHNR and CDR2 FQNEAQ. A few counts support this clone. No antigen is known for it. The record has no base qualities; no much larger clone is one base away. Sequenced: PBMCs. This TCR derives from a young man in good health and CMV-seronegative. Recombination connected TRBV7-9 to TRBJ2-6; no D gene is confidently identified. The nucleotides are TGTGCCAGCACAACCGACGGGTCTGGGGCCAACGTCCTGACTTTC. Its protein is CASTTDGSGANVLTF. The full variable domain, with segments outside the CDR3 supplied by the reference TRBV7-9 and TRBJ2-6 proteins, appears as DTGVSQNPRHKITKRGQNVTFRCDPISEHNRLYWYRQTLGQGPEFLTYFQNEAQLEKSRLLSDRFSAERPKGSFSTLEIQRTEQGDSAMYLCASTTDGSGANVLTFGAGSRLTVL.